This TCR beta chain was profiled in a study of T-cell memory formation after mild COVID-19. Study overall: TCR clusters were mostly donor specific. Findings and limits, study-wide: From day 15 to 85, contracting clones were balanced between CD4 and CD8, whereas later expanders leaned toward CD4+. Nothing showed for sure that second-wave clones peaking on day 37 were SARS-CoV-2 specific.

The CDR3 loop spans 15 amino acids. V was clipped by 0 bases and J by 3 bases; unmatched bases: 6. Germline CDR1 and CDR2: DFQATT and SNEGSKA (reference sequence). TCRdb fed the 5' RACE reads into MiXCR, producing one record per CDR3 protein. The profile shows a few hundred thousand distinct CDR3 sequences, 13% to 15% of them singletons. A few counts support this clonotype. Its antigen is not known. This sequence joins TRBV20-1 and TRBJ2-3; 7 nucleotides agree with TRBD2. The clonotype was recovered from a young man who had mild COVID-19 (a few samples of this study predate the infection). Cell type and time point are not known. The sequenced sample was PBMCs or a T cell subset sorted from them (not recorded which). CDR3 sequence: CSAREGGLRTDTQYF. In DNA, the CDR3 is TGCAGTGCTAGAGAGGGGGGGTTAAGAACAGATACGCAGTATTTT.